These 3 T cell receptor beta chains originate from one sample sequenced in a study of T cells of healthy individuals. TCRdb reanalysed the 5' RACE reads using MiXCR and keeps one entry per CDR3 protein. Among 90,000 to 100,000 distinct CDR3 sequences, around 17% were seen once, and the ten largest hold approximately 5.7%. The receptors come from a human donor in good health.

The sample holds many counts of this clonotype. The chain couples TRBV6-2 or TRBV6-3 to TRBJ1-6, with TRBD1 matching 7 bases. The CDR3 contains 13 residues. V dropped 6 bases and J dropped 7; count of bases not matched to a gene: 3. CDR1 is MNHEY, CDR2 SVGEGT, per germline. CDR3 in amino acids: CASSRGQNSPLHF. CDR3 DNA sequence: TGTGCCAGCAGCCGGGGACAGAATTCACCCCTCCACTTT.

The genes are TRBV15 and TRBJ2-3; D ambiguous. Deletions cut 8 bases from V and 5 bases from J, with 14 bases between. Germline loops: CDR1 LNHNV, CDR2 YYDKDF (reference sequence). This CDR3 has 13 residues. The CDR3 bases are TGTGCCACCCAGGCAGCGCCCGGAGATACGCAGTATTTT. Translated: CATQAAPGDTQYF.

The V and J genes are TRBV12-3 or TRBV12-4 and TRBJ2-1, with 9 bases lining up with TRBD2. The CDR3 length is 14 residues. Trimming cost V 5 bases and J 5 bases; bases outside gene matches: 4. The CDR3 nucleotides are TGTGCCAGCAGTGCTGCTAGCGGGAACAATGAGCAGTTCTTC. Translated, it gives CASSAASGNNEQFF.